A single sample gave rise to the 20 T cell receptor beta chains below, sequenced in a study of cytomegalovirus exposure and HLA in healthy donors. Assay used: immunoSEQ multiplex PCR; TCRdb lists only in-frame clones, some missing. The repertoire consists of roughly 50,000 clones, with just over 90% occurring once and the leading ten covering about 1.8%. Sequencing input: PBMCs. These receptors came from a woman aged 18-35 years in good health and CMV-seropositive.

This sequence joins TRBV7-9 and TRBJ1-2, with D maybe TRBD1 (5 bases). This CDR3 contains 15 residues. Germline V gives CDR1 SEHNR, CDR2 FQNEAQ (reference sequence). V was trimmed by 4 bases and J by 3 bases, leaving 15 bases between them. CDR3 DNA: TGTGCCAGCAGCTCAAGCAGGGCGTTGGACTATGGCTACACCTTC. Translating it yields CASSSSRALDYGYTF.

The genes are TRBV30 and TRBJ2-7; TRBD1 aligns across 7 bases. The germline CDR1 and CDR2 sequences are GTSNPN and SVGIG (reference sequence). There are 15 residues in the CDR3. The V segment lost 2 bases and the J segment 0 bases; nucleotides outside the gene matches: 7. The CDR3 coding sequence is TGTGCCTGGAGTATTTACAGGGGAAGCTCCTACGAGCAGTACTTC. It specifies CAWSIYRGSSYEQYF.

This clone was detected only once. The gene calls are TRBV27 and TRBJ1-3; TRBD1 agrees at 12 bases. The CDR3 extends over 16 amino acids. CDR1 MNHEY and CDR2 SMNVEV come from the germline V gene (reference sequence). The ends lost 7 bases at V and 7 bases at J; junction bases unmatched: 11. The CDR3 DNA reads as TGTGCCAGCATTGGACCGGGACAGGGGGCGCTGAACACCATATATTTT. Amino acid sequence: CASIGPGQGALNTIYF.

The CDR3 DNA is TGTGCCAGCATCATGACAGGGGGCGGGGAGACCCAGTACTTC. This gives the protein CASIMTGGGETQYF. The rearrangement links TRBV5-5 to TRBJ2-5; 10 nucleotides line up with TRBD1. This CDR3 region has 14 residues. V trimming: 6 bases; J trimming: 5 bases; junction bases outside the gene matches: 7. The germline V gene has CDR1 SGHKS and CDR2 YYEKEE (reference sequence).

The chain combines TRBV18 with TRBJ1-3; 8 nucleotides agree with TRBD1. CDR1 and CDR2 (germline): KGHSH, LQKENI. The CDR3 contains 18 residues. Germline trimming cut 3 bases from V and 1 base from J; bases unmatched to any gene: 11. The DNA of the CDR3 is TGTGCCAGCTCACCCCGGGACAGGAGCCGGGGGTCTGGAAACACCATATATTTT. Amino acid sequence: CASSPRDRSRGSGNTIYF. Looking up the rest from reference TRBV18 and TRBJ1-3 gives the full variable domain: NAGVMQNPRHLVRRRGQEARLRCSPMKGHSHVYWYRQLPEEGLKFMVYLQKENIIDESGMPKERFSAEFPKEGPSILRIQQVVRGDSAAYFCASSPRDRSRGSGNTIYFGEGSWLTVV.

The chain recombines TRBV27 with TRBJ2-7, with 10 bases matching TRBD1. Unmatched junction bases numbered 7, after V lost 2 bases and J lost 0 bases. Germline V gene sequence: CDR1 MNHEY, CDR2 SMNVEV (reference sequence). This CDR3 region has 17 residues. This CDR3 reads CASSLLPWTGGSYEQYF. The CDR3 nucleotides read TGTGCCAGCAGTTTACTGCCCTGGACAGGGGGCTCCTACGAGCAGTACTTC.

The V call is TRBV25-1, the J call TRBJ2-1, with a tentative D call TRBD2 (5 bases). CDR3 size: 11 residues. Per germline, CDR1 MGHDK and CDR2 SYGVNS. Trimming took off 5 bases at V and 11 bases at J, with 10 bases between the two ends. The CDR3 region has the DNA TGTGCCAGCAGTTTCGGGGTTCAGCAGTTCTTC. Its translation is CASSFGVQQFF.

The chain is built from TRBV11-2 and TRBJ1-6, with D maybe TRBD1 (5 bases). Germline-derived CDR1 and CDR2 are SGHAT and FQNNGV. V lost 5 bases and J 8 bases, leaving 13 bases between the germline ends. CDR3 length equals 14 residues. DNA for the CDR3: TGTGCCAGCAGCCCATGGGGGAGGGATTCACCCCTCCACTTT. Protein sequence: CASSPWGRDSPLHF.

V usage is TRBV5-6 and J usage is TRBJ1-2; TRBD1 agrees at 7 bases. Germline assignment: CDR1 SGHDT and CDR2 YYEEEE. This CDR3 comprises 14 residues. V was clipped by 4 bases and J by 2 bases; unmatched bases: 5. For the CDR3, the DNA is TGTGCCAGCAGCCACTCAGGGGGGAACTATGGCTACACCTTC. Translating gives CASSHSGGNYGYTF. Looking up the rest from reference TRBV5-6 and TRBJ1-2 gives the full variable domain: DAGVTQSPTHLIKTRGQQVTLRCSPKSGHDTVSWYQQALGQGPQFIFQYYEEEERQRGNFPDRFSGHQFPNYSSELNVNALLLGDSALYLCASSHSGGNYGYTFGSGTRLTVV.

V is TRBV11-2 and J is TRBJ2-1, with a possible D match to TRBD1 (5 bases). Germline V gene sequence: CDR1 SGHAT, CDR2 FQNNGV. The CDR3 spans 14 residues. Trimming took 5 bases from V and 5 from J, leaving 13 bases between them. CDR3 loop: CASSTDSRNNEQFF. The CDR3 DNA follows: TGTGCCAGCAGCACCGACAGCCGAAACAATGAGCAGTTCTTC.

This rearrangement joins TRBV7-2 to TRBJ1-5, with a possible D match to TRBD1 (6 bases). This CDR3 is 15 amino acids long. CDR1 and CDR2 (germline): SGHTA, FQGNSA. The ends were cut back, 5 bases at V and 6 bases at J, with 17 bases in the middle. This CDR3 reads CASSKTRQGSQPQHF. CDR3 coding DNA: TGTGCCAGCAGCAAGACGCGCCAGGGGAGTCAGCCCCAGCATTTT. The full variable domain, completed using reference TRBV7-2 and TRBJ1-5, is GAGVSQSPSNKVTEKGKDVELRCDPISGHTALYWYRQSLGQGLEFLIYFQGNSAPDKSGLPSDRFSAERTGGSVSTLTIQRTQQEDSAVYLCASSKTRQGSQPQHFGDGTRLSIL.

The genes are TRBV5-1 and TRBJ2-3; TRBD2 aligns across 12 bases. With 3 bases clipped from V and 4 bases from J, the junction kept 0 bases outside the gene matches. This CDR3 has 14 amino acids. Germline CDR1 is SGHRS and CDR2 is YFSETQ. The CDR3, as DNA: TGCGCCAGCAGCTGGACTAGCGGGGCAGATACGCAGTATTTT. It yields the protein CASSWTSGADTQYF.

The rearrangement uses TRBV10-3 and TRBJ2-7, with D possibly matching TRBD1 (6 bases). The CDR3 is 12 residues long. Trimming removed 3 bases from V and 4 bases from J, with 7 bases in between. The germline CDR1 and CDR2 sequences are ENHRY and SYGVKD. The chain's CDR3 is CAISEQGYEQYF. DNA of the CDR3: TGTGCCATCAGTGAACAGGGATACGAGCAGTACTTC.

This chain connects TRBV4-2 to TRBJ2-7; D possibly corresponds to TRBD1 (7 bases). The CDR3 spans 15 residues. The V gene's germline CDR1 is LGHNA and CDR2 YNFKEQ. Trimming took 1 base from V and 3 from J, leaving 13 bases between them. CDR3 in DNA: TGTGCCAGCAGCCAAGGTGCAGGGGGAGGCTACGAGCAGTACTTC. It specifies CASSQGAGGGYEQYF.

This clone appeared a few times. V gene TRBV5-6 combines with J gene TRBJ1-2; D is undetermined. The V and J ends lost 6 bases and 10 bases respectively, with 16 bases between them. The germline gives CDR1 SGHDT, CDR2 YYEEEE. CDR3 length: 12 residues. CDR3 region: CASTTWGDAYTF. CDR3 bases: TGTGCCAGCACTACCTGGGGAGATGCCTACACCTTC. Together with reference TRBV5-6 and TRBJ1-2, the CDR3 gives the full variable domain: DAGVTQSPTHLIKTRGQQVTLRCSPKSGHDTVSWYQQALGQGPQFIFQYYEEEERQRGNFPDRFSGHQFPNYSSELNVNALLLGDSALYLCASTTWGDAYTFGSGTRLTVV.

This rearrangement joins TRBV4-1 to TRBJ1-1; no clear D gene. From germline, CDR1 is MGHRA and CDR2 YSYEKL. Trimming removed 4 bases at V and 1 base at J, with 13 bases between. The CDR3 extends over 15 amino acids. CDR3 bases: TGCGCCAGCAGCCTTAAAAGTCGGGGGAACACTGAAGCTTTCTTT. Amino acid sequence: CASSLKSRGNTEAFF.

This chain uses TRBV9 with TRBJ2-3; 8 bases match TRBD1. V lost 3 bases, J lost 7 bases, and 1 base stayed unmatched. The CDR3 loop spans 12 amino acids. The germline V gene encodes CDR1 SGDLS and CDR2 YYNGEE. CDR3 protein: CASSGQGHTQYF. The CDR3 DNA reads TGTGCCAGCAGCGGACAGGGGCATACGCAGTATTTT.

The chain recombines TRBV7-9 with TRBJ2-1; D ambiguous. V was shortened by 2 bases and J by 2 bases, with 16 bases between the two germline ends. Germline values: CDR1 SEHNR, CDR2 FQNEAQ (reference sequence). This CDR3 has 17 residues. The DNA for the CDR3 is TGTGCCAGCAGCTTAAACGTGGCCCTTCCGCCCTACAATGAGCAGTTCTTC. Amino acid sequence: CASSLNVALPPYNEQFF.

V usage is TRBV6-5 and J usage is TRBJ1-5, with D uncertain. Germline lookup yields CDR1 MNHEY and CDR2 SVGAGI. Trimming left V 0 bases short and J 4 bases short, with 4 bases between. This CDR3 spans 13 amino acids. Written as DNA, the CDR3 is TGTGCCAGCAGTTACTCCAGAAATCAGCCCCAGCATTTT. As protein: CASSYSRNQPQHF.

The chain joins TRBV18 to TRBJ2-3; 10 positions agree with TRBD2. Per the germline V gene, CDR1 is KGHSH and CDR2 is LQKENI. V lost 3 bases, J lost 4 bases, and 7 bases stayed unmatched. CDR3 size: 16 residues. CDR3 DNA sequence: TGTGCCAGCTCACCTACAGCGGGGGGGATCGCAGATACGCAGTATTTT. Its protein product is CASSPTAGGIADTQYF.